Sequencing of this T cell receptor (beta chain) was carried out in a study of neurological immune-mediated disorders. TCRdb itself ran the 5' RACE reads through MiXCR, one entry per CDR3 protein. The table includes tens of thousands of distinct CDR3 sequences, about 4.9% detected once. This clonotype came up many times. What it binds is not known. Study findings and constraints: There were no CDR3 amino acid sequences shared by expanded clones across subjects, a result suggesting private repertoires in all groups.

This CDR3 has 12 amino acids. V trimming: 6 bases; J trimming: 12 bases; junction bases outside the gene matches: 8. This chain joins TRBV12-3 or TRBV12-4 and TRBJ2-7; 10 nucleotides agree with TRBD1. The origin of this receptor is a man aged 25-40 years with multiple sclerosis. Sample: PBMCs. The CDR3, as DNA: TGTGCCAGCAGACGGGACAGGGGAGGAGGGTACGTC. Translating it yields CASRRDRGGGYV.